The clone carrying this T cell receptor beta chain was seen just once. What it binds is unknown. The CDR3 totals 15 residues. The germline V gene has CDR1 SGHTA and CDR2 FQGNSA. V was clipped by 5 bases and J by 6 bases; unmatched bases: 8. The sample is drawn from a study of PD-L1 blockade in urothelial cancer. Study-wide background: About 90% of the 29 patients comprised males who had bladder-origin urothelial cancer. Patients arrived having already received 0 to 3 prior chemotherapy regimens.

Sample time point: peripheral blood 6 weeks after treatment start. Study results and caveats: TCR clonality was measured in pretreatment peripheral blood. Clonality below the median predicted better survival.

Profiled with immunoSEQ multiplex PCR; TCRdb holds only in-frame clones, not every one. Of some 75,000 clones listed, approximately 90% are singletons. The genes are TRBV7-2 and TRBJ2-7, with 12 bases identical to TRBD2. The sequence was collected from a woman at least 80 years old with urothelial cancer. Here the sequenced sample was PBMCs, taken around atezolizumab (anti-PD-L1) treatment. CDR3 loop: CASSRGLAGFFEQYF. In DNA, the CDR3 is TGTGCCAGCAGCCGCGGACTAGCGGGGTTTTTCGAGCAGTACTTC.